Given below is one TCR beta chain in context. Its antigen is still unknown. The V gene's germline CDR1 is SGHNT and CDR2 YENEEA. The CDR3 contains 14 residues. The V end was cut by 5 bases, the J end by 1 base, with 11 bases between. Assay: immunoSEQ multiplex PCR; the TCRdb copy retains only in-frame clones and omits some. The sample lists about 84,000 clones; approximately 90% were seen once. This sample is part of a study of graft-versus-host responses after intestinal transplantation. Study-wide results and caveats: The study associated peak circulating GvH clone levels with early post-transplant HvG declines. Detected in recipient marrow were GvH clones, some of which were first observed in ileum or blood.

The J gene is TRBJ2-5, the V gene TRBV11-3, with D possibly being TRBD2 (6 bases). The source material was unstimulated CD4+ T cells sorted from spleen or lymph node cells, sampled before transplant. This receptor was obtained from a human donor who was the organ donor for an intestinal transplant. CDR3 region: CASSQGGVQETQYF. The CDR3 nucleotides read TGTGCCAGCAGCCAAGGAGGGGTCCAAGAGACCCAGTACTTC.